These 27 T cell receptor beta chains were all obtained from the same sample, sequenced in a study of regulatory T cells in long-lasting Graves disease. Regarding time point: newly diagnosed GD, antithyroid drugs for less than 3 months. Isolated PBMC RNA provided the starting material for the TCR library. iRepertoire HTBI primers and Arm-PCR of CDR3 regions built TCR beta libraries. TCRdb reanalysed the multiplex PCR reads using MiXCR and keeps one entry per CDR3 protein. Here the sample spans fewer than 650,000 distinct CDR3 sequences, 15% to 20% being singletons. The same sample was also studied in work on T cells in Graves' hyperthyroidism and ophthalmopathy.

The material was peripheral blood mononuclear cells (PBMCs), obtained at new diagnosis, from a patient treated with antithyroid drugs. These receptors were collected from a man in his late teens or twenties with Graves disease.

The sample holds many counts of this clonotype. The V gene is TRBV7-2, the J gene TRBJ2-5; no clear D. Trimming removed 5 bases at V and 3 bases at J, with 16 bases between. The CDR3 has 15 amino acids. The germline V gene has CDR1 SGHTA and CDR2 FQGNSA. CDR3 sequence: CASSLGNVRKETQYF. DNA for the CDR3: TGTGCCAGCAGCCTCGGAAATGTGAGGAAAGAGACCCAGTACTTC.

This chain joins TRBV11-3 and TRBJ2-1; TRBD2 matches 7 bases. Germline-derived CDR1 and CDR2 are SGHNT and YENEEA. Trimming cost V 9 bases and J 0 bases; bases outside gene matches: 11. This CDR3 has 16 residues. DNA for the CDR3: TGTGCCAGTAGCGACCTTGGGGGGGTCTCCTACAATGAGCAGTTCTTC. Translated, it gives CASSDLGGVSYNEQFF.

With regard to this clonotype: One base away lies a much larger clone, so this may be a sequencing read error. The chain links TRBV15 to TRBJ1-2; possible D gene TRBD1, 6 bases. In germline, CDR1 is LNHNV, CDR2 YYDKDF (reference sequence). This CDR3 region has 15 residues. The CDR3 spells CAISRDPTGISGYTF. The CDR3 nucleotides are TGTGCCATCAGCAGAGATCCAACAGGGATAAGCGGCTACACCTTC.

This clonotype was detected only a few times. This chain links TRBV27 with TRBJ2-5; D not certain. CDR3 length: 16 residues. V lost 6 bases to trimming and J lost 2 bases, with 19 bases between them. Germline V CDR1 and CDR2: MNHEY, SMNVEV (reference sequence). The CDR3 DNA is TGTGCCAGCAGCCCCGTCCCCACTACGAGGCAAGAGACCCAGTACTTC. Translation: CASSPVPTTRQETQYF.

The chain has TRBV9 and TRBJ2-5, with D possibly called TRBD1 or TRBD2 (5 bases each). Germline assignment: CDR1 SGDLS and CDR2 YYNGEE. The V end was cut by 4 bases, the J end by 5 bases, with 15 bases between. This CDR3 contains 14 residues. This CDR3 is CASSPEGFGETQYF. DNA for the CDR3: TGTGCCAGCAGCCCAGAGGGGTTTGGGGAGACCCAGTACTTC.

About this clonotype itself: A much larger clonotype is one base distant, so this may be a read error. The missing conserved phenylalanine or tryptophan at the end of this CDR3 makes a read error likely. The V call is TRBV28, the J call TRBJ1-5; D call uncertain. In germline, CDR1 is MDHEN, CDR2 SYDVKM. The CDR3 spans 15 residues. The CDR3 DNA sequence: TGTGCCAGCACTCCACAGTGGAATAGCAATCAGCACCAGCATTCT. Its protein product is CASTPQWNSNQHQHS.

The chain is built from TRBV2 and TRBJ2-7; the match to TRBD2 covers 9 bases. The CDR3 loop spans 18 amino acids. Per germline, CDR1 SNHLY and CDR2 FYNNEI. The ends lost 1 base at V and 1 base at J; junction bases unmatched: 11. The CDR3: CASSEGGWREGLSYEQYF. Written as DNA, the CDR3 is TGTGCCAGCAGTGAAGGTGGTTGGCGGGAGGGCCTTTCCTACGAGCAGTACTTC.

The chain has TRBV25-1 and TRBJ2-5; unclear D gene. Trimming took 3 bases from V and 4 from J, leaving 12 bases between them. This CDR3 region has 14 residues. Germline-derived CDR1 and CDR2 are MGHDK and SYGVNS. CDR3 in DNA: TGTGCCAGCAGTGATTCCCTTTCGGGAGAGACCCAGTACTTC. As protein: CASSDSLSGETQYF.

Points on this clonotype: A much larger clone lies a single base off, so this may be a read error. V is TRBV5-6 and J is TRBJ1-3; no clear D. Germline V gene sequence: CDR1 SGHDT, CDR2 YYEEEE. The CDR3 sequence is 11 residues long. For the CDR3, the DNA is TGTGTCAGCAGCTTAGAAGCCACCATATATTTT. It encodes CVSSLEATIYF.

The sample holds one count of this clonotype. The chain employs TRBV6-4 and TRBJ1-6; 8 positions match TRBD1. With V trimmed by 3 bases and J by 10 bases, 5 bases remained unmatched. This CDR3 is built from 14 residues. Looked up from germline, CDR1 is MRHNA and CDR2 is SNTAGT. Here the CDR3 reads CASSEGQGGSPLHF. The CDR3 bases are TGTGCCAGCAGTGAAGGACAGGGAGGCTCACCCCTCCACTTT.

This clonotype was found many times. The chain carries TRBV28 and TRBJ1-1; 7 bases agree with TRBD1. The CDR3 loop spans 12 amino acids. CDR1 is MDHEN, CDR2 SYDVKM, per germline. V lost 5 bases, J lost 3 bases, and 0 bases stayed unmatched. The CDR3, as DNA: TGTGCCAGCAGTACAGGGGACACTGAAGCTTTCTTT. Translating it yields CASSTGDTEAFF.

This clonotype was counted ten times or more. In DNA, the CDR3 is TGTGCCAGCAGTCCACAGGGCCAGGCTGAGCAGTTCTTC. As protein: CASSPQGQAEQFF. The chain recombines TRBV12-3 or TRBV12-4 with TRBJ2-1; D might be TRBD1 (6 bases). V was pared by 5 bases and J by 9 bases, with 14 bases between. CDR3 size: 13 residues.

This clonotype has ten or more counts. The CDR3 region is CASSFVDRGAGGREQFF. The CDR3 DNA sequence: TGTGCCAGCAGTTTCGTGGACAGGGGAGCGGGAGGACGTGAGCAGTTCTTC. The chain combines TRBV27 with TRBJ2-1; D possibly uses TRBD1 or TRBD2 (9 bases each). V lost 3 bases and J lost 9, with 24 bases in between. CDR1 and CDR2 from the germline V gene are MNHEY and SMNVEV (reference sequence). This CDR3 spans 17 amino acids.

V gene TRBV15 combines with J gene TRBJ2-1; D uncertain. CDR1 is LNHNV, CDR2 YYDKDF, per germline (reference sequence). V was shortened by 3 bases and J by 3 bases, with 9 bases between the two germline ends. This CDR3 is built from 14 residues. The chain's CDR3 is CATSRTRVYNEQFF. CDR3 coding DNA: TGTGCCACCAGCAGGACCCGGGTCTACAATGAGCAGTTCTTC.

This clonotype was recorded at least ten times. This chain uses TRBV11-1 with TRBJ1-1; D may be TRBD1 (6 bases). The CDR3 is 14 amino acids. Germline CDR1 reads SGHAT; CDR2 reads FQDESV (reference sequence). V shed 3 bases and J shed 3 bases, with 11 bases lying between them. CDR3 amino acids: CASSFSPGDTEAFF. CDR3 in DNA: TGTGCCAGCAGCTTCAGTCCAGGGGACACTGAAGCTTTCTTT.

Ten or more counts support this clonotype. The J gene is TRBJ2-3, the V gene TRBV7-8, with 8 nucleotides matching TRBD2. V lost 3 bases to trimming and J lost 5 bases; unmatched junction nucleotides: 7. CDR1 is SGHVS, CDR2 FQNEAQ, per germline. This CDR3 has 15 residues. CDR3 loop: CASSFLRLAIDTQYF. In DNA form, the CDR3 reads TGTGCCAGCAGCTTTTTAAGACTAGCGATAGATACGCAGTATTTT.

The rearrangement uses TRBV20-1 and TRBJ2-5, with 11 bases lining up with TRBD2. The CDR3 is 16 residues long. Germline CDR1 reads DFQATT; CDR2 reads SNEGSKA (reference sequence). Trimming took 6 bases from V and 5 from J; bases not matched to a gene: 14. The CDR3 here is CSARLAGIPGRETQYF. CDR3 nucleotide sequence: TGCAGTGCAAGACTAGCGGGAATCCCGGGGCGCGAGACCCAGTACTTC.

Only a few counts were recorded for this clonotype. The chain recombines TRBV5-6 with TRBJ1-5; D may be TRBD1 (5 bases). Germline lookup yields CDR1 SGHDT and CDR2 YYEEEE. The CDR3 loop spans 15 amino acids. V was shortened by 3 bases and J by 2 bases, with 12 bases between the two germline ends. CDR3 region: CASSSGGDGNQPQHF. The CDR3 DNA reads TGTGCCAGCAGCTCTGGGGGAGATGGCAATCAGCCCCAGCATTTT.

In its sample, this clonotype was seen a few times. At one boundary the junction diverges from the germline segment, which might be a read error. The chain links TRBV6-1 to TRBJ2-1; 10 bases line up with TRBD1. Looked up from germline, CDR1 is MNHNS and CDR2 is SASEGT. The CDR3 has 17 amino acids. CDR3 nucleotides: TGTGCCAGCAGTGAAGCGCTCTGGGACAGGGGCAACAAGGAGCAGTTCTTC. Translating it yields CASSEALWDRGNKEQFF.

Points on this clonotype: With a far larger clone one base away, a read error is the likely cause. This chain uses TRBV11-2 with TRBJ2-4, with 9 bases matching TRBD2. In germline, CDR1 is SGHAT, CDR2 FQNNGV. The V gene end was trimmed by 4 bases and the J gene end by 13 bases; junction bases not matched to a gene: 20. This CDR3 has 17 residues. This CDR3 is CASSSRGGGRAYNEQYF. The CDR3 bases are TGTGCCAGCAGCTCCAGGGGTGGCGGGAGGGCCTACAATGAGCAGTACTTC.

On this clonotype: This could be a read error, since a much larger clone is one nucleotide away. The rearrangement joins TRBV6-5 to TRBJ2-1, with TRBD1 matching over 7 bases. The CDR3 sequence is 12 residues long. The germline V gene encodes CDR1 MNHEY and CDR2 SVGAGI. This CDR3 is CDSSYQGDEQFF. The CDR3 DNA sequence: TGTGACAGCAGTTATCAGGGGGATGAGCAGTTCTTC.

CDR3 amino acids: CASSRGLAGSHNEQFF. CDR3 coding DNA: TGCGCCAGCAGCCGCGGACTAGCGGGAAGCCACAATGAGCAGTTCTTC. This chain joins TRBV4-1 and TRBJ2-1; TRBD2 matches 12 bases. The CDR3 spans 16 residues. With 4 bases clipped from V and 5 bases from J, the junction kept 6 bases outside the gene matches. Germline V lookup: CDR1 MGHRA, CDR2 YSYEKL.

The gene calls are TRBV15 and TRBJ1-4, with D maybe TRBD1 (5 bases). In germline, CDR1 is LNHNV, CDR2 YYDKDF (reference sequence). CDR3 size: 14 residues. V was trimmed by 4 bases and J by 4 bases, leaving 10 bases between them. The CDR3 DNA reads TGTGCCACCAGCACCCGGGACCTTAATGAAAAACTGTTTTTT. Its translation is CATSTRDLNEKLFF.

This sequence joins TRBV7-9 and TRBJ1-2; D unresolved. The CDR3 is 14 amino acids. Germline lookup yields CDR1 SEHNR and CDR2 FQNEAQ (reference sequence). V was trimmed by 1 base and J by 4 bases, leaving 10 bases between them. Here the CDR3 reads CASSLVQAFYGYTF. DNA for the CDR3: TGTGCCAGCAGCTTAGTGCAGGCGTTCTATGGCTACACCTTC.

In DNA, the CDR3 is TGTGCCAGCAGCCCGGGAGCCCTGGGGCTGTTTTTT. Translating gives CASSPGALGLFF. V gene TRBV3-1 combines with J gene TRBJ1-4, with D uncertain. CDR1 is LGHDT and CDR2 is YNNKEL in the germline V gene (reference sequence). Deletions cut 4 bases from V and 14 bases from J, with 14 bases between. The CDR3 spans 12 residues.

CDR3: CASSVEGGRAAEQFF. The DNA of the CDR3 is TGTGCCAGCAGCGTAGAAGGCGGGAGGGCCGCTGAGCAGTTCTTC. The genes are TRBV9 and TRBJ2-1, with TRBD2 matching 9 bases. The germline gives CDR1 SGDLS, CDR2 YYNGEE. V dropped 0 bases and J dropped 9; count of bases not matched to a gene: 7. This CDR3 has 15 amino acids.

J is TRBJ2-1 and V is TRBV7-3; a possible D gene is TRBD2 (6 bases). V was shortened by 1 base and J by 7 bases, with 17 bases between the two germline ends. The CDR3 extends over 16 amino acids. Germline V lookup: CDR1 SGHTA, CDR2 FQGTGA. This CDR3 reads CASSLIGPGAGNEQFF. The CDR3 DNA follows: TGTGCCAGCAGCTTAATAGGTCCGGGAGCTGGAAATGAGCAGTTCTTC.